Shown below are 30 T cell receptor beta chains from a single sample sequenced in a study of T cell responses to AZD1222 COVID-19 vaccine. Assay: immunoSEQ multiplex PCR; the TCRdb copy retains only in-frame clones and omits some. The sample yields 90,000 to 120,000 clones, about 93% seen once. This material consisted of peripheral blood, taken on day 0 of AZD1222 vaccination. The source of these receptors is an adult in good health.

The V and J genes are TRBV9 and TRBJ1-2; D perhaps matches TRBD1 (6 bases). V gave up 3 bases and J gave up 1 base, with 13 bases separating them. Per germline, CDR1 SGDLS and CDR2 YYNGEE. The CDR3 is 15 residues long. CDR3 sequence reads: CASSGTAPLNYGYTF. The DNA of the CDR3 is TGTGCCAGCAGCGGGACAGCACCCCTTAACTATGGCTACACCTTC.

This rearrangement joins TRBV6-5 to TRBJ1-4; possibly TRBD1 for D (6 bases). Germline V gene data show CDR1 as MNHEY and CDR2 as SVGAGI. V shed 5 bases and J shed 8 bases, with 15 bases lying between them. The CDR3 length is 14 residues. The CDR3 sequence is CASSRTALGEKLFF. CDR3 sequence (DNA): TGTGCCAGCAGTCGGACAGCCCTCGGGGAAAAACTGTTTTTT.

The chain couples TRBV3-1 (or the pseudogene TRBV3-2) to TRBJ2-1, with TRBD2 identical over 11 bases. V shed 0 bases and J 9 bases; nucleotides not matched to a gene: 4. Germline CDR1 and CDR2: LGHDT and YNNKEL (reference sequence). The CDR3 is 15 amino acids. Here the CDR3 reads CASSQESSGGREQFF. The CDR3, as DNA: TGTGCCAGCAGCCAAGAGTCTAGCGGGGGGCGTGAGCAGTTCTTC.

CDR3 protein: CASREGTGNYGYTF. CDR3 DNA: TGCGCCAGCAGGGAAGGGACGGGAAACTATGGCTACACCTTC. The chain recombines TRBV5-1 with TRBJ1-2; TRBD1 is a possible D gene (5 bases). CDR3 length equals 14 residues. V was cut by 5 bases and J by 2 bases, with 13 bases left in between. In germline, CDR1 is SGHRS, CDR2 YFSETQ. The variable domain in full, with the rest retrieved from reference TRBV5-1 and TRBJ1-2, is KAGVTQTPRYLIKTRGQQVTLSCSPISGHRSVSWYQQTPGQGLQFLFEYFSETQRNKGNFPGRFSGRQFSNSRSEMNVSTLELGDSALYLCASREGTGNYGYTFGSGTRLTVV.

V usage is TRBV18 and J usage is TRBJ1-2, with 8 positions matching TRBD1. After removal of 3 bases from V and 4 bases from J, the junction contained 4 bases not matched to a gene. The CDR3 is 14 amino acids. Looked up from germline, CDR1 is KGHSH and CDR2 is LQKENI. CDR3 sequence reads: CASSPGGQAYGYTF. The DNA for the CDR3 is TGTGCCAGCTCACCGGGGGGACAGGCCTATGGCTACACCTTC.

The chain is built from TRBV9 and TRBJ2-2; D remains ambiguous. Germline-derived CDR1 and CDR2 are SGDLS and YYNGEE. The CDR3 is made up of 14 amino acids. The V gene lost 4 bases and the J gene lost 4 bases, with 11 bases spanning the gap. Here the CDR3 reads CASSFTDPTGELFF. The CDR3 DNA sequence: TGTGCCAGCAGCTTTACAGACCCCACCGGGGAGCTGTTTTTT.

The chain uses TRBV19 and TRBJ1-4; TRBD1 might be the D (5 bases). This CDR3 has 15 residues. Germline CDR1 is LNHDA and CDR2 is SQIVND (reference sequence). V lost 7 bases, J lost 0 bases, and 12 bases lay in between. The CDR3 region has the DNA TGTGCCAGTAAGCGGGGACTTGCAACTAATGAAAAACTGTTTTTT. It yields the protein CASKRGLATNEKLFF. The whole variable domain, remainder taken from reference TRBV19 and TRBJ1-4, is DGGITQSPKYLFRKEGQNVTLSCEQNLNHDAMYWYRQDPGQGLRLIYYSQIVNDFQKGDIAEGYSVSREKKESFPLTVTSAQKNPTAFYLCASKRGLATNEKLFFGSGTQLSVL.

CDR3 residues: CAGGLGYTF. The CDR3 region has the DNA TGTGCCGGAGGGCTCGGCTACACCTTC. This sequence joins TRBV25-1 and TRBJ1-2; D is uncertain. Germline CDR1 is MGHDK and CDR2 is SYGVNS. This CDR3 contains 9 residues. V lost 11 bases and J 8 bases, leaving 9 bases between the germline ends.

The chain joins TRBV19 to TRBJ1-2; TRBD1 aligns across 8 bases. V shed 7 bases, J shed 7 bases, and the junction held 14 bases outside the gene matches. This CDR3 spans 15 amino acids. Germline V gene sequence: CDR1 LNHDA, CDR2 SQIVND (reference sequence). CDR3 sequence (DNA): TGTGCCAGTATTGGGATTCTGACAGGGGAGGCTGGCTACACCTTC. It codes for CASIGILTGEAGYTF. Supplemented by reference TRBV19 and TRBJ1-2, the full variable domain reads DGGITQSPKYLFRKEGQNVTLSCEQNLNHDAMYWYRQDPGQGLRLIYYSQIVNDFQKGDIAEGYSVSREKKESFPLTVTSAQKNPTAFYLCASIGILTGEAGYTFGSGTRLTVV.

V gene TRBV2 combines with J gene TRBJ2-5; D is possibly TRBD2 (6 bases). CDR1 and CDR2 from the germline V gene are SNHLY and FYNNEI. The CDR3 totals 13 residues. V was pared by 6 bases and J by 5 bases, with 13 bases between. The CDR3 is CASRRVGGETQYF. Here the CDR3 DNA reads TGTGCCAGCAGGAGAGTAGGAGGGGAGACCCAGTACTTC.

The chain is built from TRBV9 and TRBJ1-3, with unresolved D. Germline V gene data show CDR1 as SGDLS and CDR2 as YYNGEE. Trimming left V 4 bases short and J 1 base short, with 21 bases between. The CDR3 is 18 amino acids. DNA of the CDR3: TGTGCCAGCAGCTCGAGCCCAAGGCCGGGTAGATCTGGAAACACCATATATTTT. It yields the protein CASSSSPRPGRSGNTIYF.

This clone appeared a single time. The chain links TRBV5-1 to TRBJ2-7, with 12 positions matching TRBD2. V was clipped by 2 bases and J by 6 bases; unmatched bases: 9. Looked up from germline, CDR1 is SGHRS and CDR2 is YFSETQ. The CDR3 is 16 residues long. In DNA, the CDR3 is TGCGCCAGCAGCTTCTCGTCTAGCGGGGGGGCTGCCGAGCAGTACTTC. Its translation is CASSFSSSGGAAEQYF.

This chain connects TRBV19 to TRBJ2-7, with 9 bases lining up with TRBD1. Germline CDR1 LNHDA, CDR2 SQIVND (reference sequence). The CDR3 sequence is 14 residues long. J gave up 6 bases and V 5 bases, and 8 bases lay outside the gene matches. The CDR3 bases are TGTGCCAGTAGTCCGGACAGGGGATCTGGCGAGCAGTACTTC. This translates into CASSPDRGSGEQYF.

The chain employs TRBV6-5 and TRBJ1-1, with D unresolved. This CDR3 contains 15 residues. V was cut by 0 bases and J by 1 base, with 9 bases left in between. CDR1 is MNHEY, CDR2 SVGAGI, per germline. The CDR3 coding sequence is TGTGCCAGCAGTTACTCGACTCGCGGGAACACTGAAGCTTTCTTT. This encodes CASSYSTRGNTEAFF.

V is TRBV9 and J is TRBJ1-2; D is unclear. Trimming took off 4 bases at V and 4 bases at J, with 14 bases between the two ends. The V gene's germline CDR1 is SGDLS and CDR2 YYNGEE. CDR3 length: 14 residues. The DNA for the CDR3 is TGTGCCAGCAGCCCGGACTATACTGCCTATGGCTACACCTTC. Its protein product is CASSPDYTAYGYTF. The full variable domain, completed using reference TRBV9 and TRBJ1-2, is DSGVTQTPKHLITATGQRVTLRCSPRSGDLSVYWYQQSLDQGLQFLIQYYNGEERAKGNILERFSAQQFPDLHSELNLSSLELGDSALYFCASSPDYTAYGYTFGSGTRLTVV.

V gene TRBV7-2 combines with J gene TRBJ2-7, with D possibly matching TRBD2 (6 bases). CDR3 length: 16 residues. V was cut by 4 bases and J by 3 bases, with 19 bases left in between. CDR1 and CDR2 from the germline V gene are SGHTA and FQGNSA. CDR3 sequence (DNA): TGTGCCAGCAGCTCCGGGTGGTCTAGCGAGATCTACGAGCAGTACTTC. Protein sequence: CASSSGWSSEIYEQYF.

V usage is TRBV18 and J usage is TRBJ2-2; 11 nucleotides agree with TRBD2. This CDR3 comprises 17 residues. Per germline, CDR1 KGHSH and CDR2 LQKENI. V was pared by 2 bases and J by 0 bases, with 2 bases of the junction left unmatched. The CDR3: CASSPWTSGPNTGELFF. As DNA, the CDR3 is TGTGCCAGCTCACCATGGACTAGCGGGCCGAACACCGGGGAGCTGTTTTTT.

In DNA form, the CDR3 reads TGTGCCAGTAGTATTGAGGCTCAGGGTCGGAGCTACATTCAGTACTTC. Protein: CASSIEAQGRSYIQYF. The rearrangement links TRBV19 to TRBJ2-4; possible D gene TRBD1, 5 bases. The germline V gene has CDR1 LNHDA and CDR2 SQIVND (reference sequence). Trimming removed 3 bases at V and 8 bases at J, with 20 bases between. The length of the CDR3 is 16 residues.

The chain recombines TRBV9 with TRBJ2-1, with TRBD2 matching over 9 bases. The ends lost 4 bases at V and 9 bases at J; junction bases unmatched: 8. CDR3 size: 14 residues. From germline, CDR1 is SGDLS and CDR2 YYNGEE. DNA of the CDR3: TGTGCCAGCAGCCTCGGTAGCGGGGGAGTTGAGCAGTTCTTC. Its translation is CASSLGSGGVEQFF.

The chain recombines TRBV10-3 with TRBJ2-3; D may be TRBD2 (5 bases). Germline V gene data show CDR1 as ENHRY and CDR2 as SYGVKD. The CDR3 loop spans 15 amino acids. V was pared by 2 bases and J by 2 bases, with 11 bases between. The CDR3 region is CAISEPSGNTDTQYF. CDR3 coding DNA: TGTGCCATCAGTGAGCCCTCGGGGAACACAGATACGCAGTATTTT.

The chain combines TRBV15 with TRBJ1-1; TRBD1 matches 9 bases. The CDR3 is 16 amino acids. Germline values: CDR1 LNHNV, CDR2 YYDKDF (reference sequence). V gave up 0 bases and J gave up 5 bases; unmatched junction bases: 7. Here the CDR3 reads CATSRDQGQGQTEAFF. In nucleotides, the CDR3 is TGTGCCACCAGCAGAGATCAGGGACAGGGACAGACTGAAGCTTTCTTT. Full variable domain (rest looked up from reference TRBV15 and TRBJ1-1): DAMVIQNPRYQVTQFGKPVTLSCSQTLNHNVMYWYQQKSSQAPKLLFHYYDKDFNNEADTPDNFQSRRPNTSFCFLDIRSPGLGDTAMYLCATSRDQGQGQTEAFFGQGTRLTVV.

The chain is built from TRBV4-3 and TRBJ1-6; no firm D call. The CDR3 loop spans 14 amino acids. Looked up from germline, CDR1 is LGHNA and CDR2 is YSLEER. With 1 base removed from V and 7 bases from J, the gap between germline ends came to 8 bases. The CDR3 DNA sequence: TGCGCCAGCAGCCAAGTAGGCGTAAATTCACCCCTCCACTTT. It yields the protein CASSQVGVNSPLHF.

The genes are TRBV11-2 and TRBJ1-5; tentatively, D is TRBD1 (5 bases). From germline, CDR1 is SGHAT and CDR2 FQNNGV. The CDR3 length is 13 residues. Trimming removed 1 base at V and 7 bases at J, with 8 bases between. The chain's CDR3 is CASSLGGGQPQHF. The DNA for the CDR3 is TGTGCCAGCAGCTTAGGGGGGGGACAGCCCCAGCATTTT.

The chain uses TRBV2 and TRBJ1-5; D is possibly TRBD1 (6 bases). Germline V lookup: CDR1 SNHLY, CDR2 FYNNEI. There are 15 residues in the CDR3. V dropped 6 bases and J dropped 7 bases, with 19 bases sitting between them. CDR3 amino acids: CASRKENRVEQPQHF. The CDR3 coding sequence is TGTGCCAGCAGGAAAGAAAACAGGGTCGAACAGCCCCAGCATTTT.

The V call is TRBV6-5, the J call TRBJ1-6, with D possibly being TRBD1 (5 bases). CDR1 is MNHEY and CDR2 is SVGAGI in the germline V gene. V was clipped by 5 bases and J by 7 bases, with 15 bases between them. This CDR3 has 15 amino acids. The CDR3 loop reads CASSPLGTENSPLHF. The DNA for the CDR3 is TGTGCCAGCAGTCCACTTGGGACCGAGAATTCACCCCTCCACTTT.

The rearrangement links TRBV12-3 or TRBV12-4 to TRBJ1-6; D unclear. The CDR3 has 12 amino acids. Between the trimmed V and J ends, which lost 6 bases and 7 bases, there was a span of 7 bases. The CDR3 loop reads CASRKLNSPLHF. CDR3 DNA: TGTGCCAGCAGGAAATTAAATTCACCCCTCCACTTT.

The chain employs TRBV20-1 and TRBJ1-1; D gene unclear. V lost 4 bases and J lost 7, with 10 bases in between. CDR1 and CDR2 from the germline V gene are DFQATT and SNEGSKA (reference sequence). The CDR3 extends over 11 amino acids. As DNA, the CDR3 is TGCAGTGCTACGTCAGGAGATGAAGCTTTCTTT. It specifies CSATSGDEAFF.

The CDR3: CASSQGLDRETKLFF. The CDR3 nucleotides are TGTGCCAGCAGCCAAGGTTTGGACAGGGAGACAAAACTGTTTTTT. This chain uses TRBV4-2 with TRBJ1-4; 8 nucleotides line up with TRBD1. CDR1 LGHNA and CDR2 YNFKEQ come from the germline V gene. The CDR3 totals 15 residues. V lost 1 base and J lost 10; bases outside the gene matches: 8.

This chain connects TRBV6-1 to TRBJ1-5; 8 positions match TRBD1. The CDR3 consists of 15 residues. Per the germline V gene, CDR1 is MNHNS and CDR2 is SASEGT. After removal of 0 bases from V and 6 bases from J, the junction contained 4 bases not matched to a gene. The CDR3 sequence is CASSEARQGFQPQHF. The DNA of the CDR3 is TGTGCCAGCAGTGAAGCCCGACAGGGGTTTCAGCCCCAGCATTTT.

This chain joins TRBV9 and TRBJ2-2; D assignment may be TRBD1 or TRBD2 (6 bases each). CDR1 and CDR2 (germline): SGDLS, YYNGEE. Trimming cost V 0 bases and J 0 bases, with 12 bases left between them. The CDR3 length is 17 residues. The CDR3 protein is CASSVAGGQSNTGELFF. CDR3 coding DNA: TGTGCCAGCAGCGTAGCTGGGGGGCAATCGAACACCGGGGAGCTGTTTTTT. The full variable domain, rest sourced from reference TRBV9 and TRBJ2-2, is DSGVTQTPKHLITATGQRVTLRCSPRSGDLSVYWYQQSLDQGLQFLIQYYNGEERAKGNILERFSAQQFPDLHSELNLSSLELGDSALYFCASSVAGGQSNTGELFFGEGSRLTVL.